The entry below describes one TCR beta chain. The germline CDR1 and CDR2 sequences are SGHAT and FQNNGV. This CDR3 region has 15 residues. Trimming removed 5 bases at V and 0 bases at J, with 14 bases between. This sample is drawn from a study of blood T cell repertoires in COVID-19. TCRdb keeps only in-frame clones here, not all; method: immunoSEQ multiplex PCR. Seen here are 150,000 to 180,000 clones, around four fifths observed once, and the top ten hold about 7.7%. The sequenced sample consisted of PBMCs or T cells enriched from blood (not recorded which). The TCR was taken from a man between 50 and 59 years old who had recovered from COVID-19. V is TRBV11-2 and J is TRBJ2-7; D gene ambiguous. CDR3 in DNA: TGTGCCAGCAGCCCCCGTATCTTTAGCTCCTACGAGCAGTACTTC. This translates into CASSPRIFSSYEQYF.